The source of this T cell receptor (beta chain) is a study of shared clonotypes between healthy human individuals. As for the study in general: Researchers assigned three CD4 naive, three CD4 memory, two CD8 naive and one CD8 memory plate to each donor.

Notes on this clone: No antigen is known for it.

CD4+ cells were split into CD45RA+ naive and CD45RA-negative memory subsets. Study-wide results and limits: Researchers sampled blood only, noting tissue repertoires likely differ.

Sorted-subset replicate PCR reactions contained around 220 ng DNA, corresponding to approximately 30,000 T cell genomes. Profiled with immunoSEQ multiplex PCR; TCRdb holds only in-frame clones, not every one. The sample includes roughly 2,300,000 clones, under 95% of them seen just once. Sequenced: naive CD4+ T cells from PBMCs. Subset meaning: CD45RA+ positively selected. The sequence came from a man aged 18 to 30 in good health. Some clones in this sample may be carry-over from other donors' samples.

DNA of the CDR3: TGCGCCAGCAGCTTTGGGGTGGCCTCTGGGAATGAAAAACTGTTTTTT. It specifies CASSFGVASGNEKLFF. The chain links TRBV5-1 to TRBJ1-4, with D unresolved. CDR1 is SGHRS and CDR2 is YFSETQ in the germline V gene. Trimming removed 2 bases from V and 5 bases from J, with 16 bases in between. The CDR3 covers 16 residues.